This T cell receptor (beta chain) appears in the sequencing data of a study of blood T cell repertoires in COVID-19. Study at large: T cells, B-cell-depleted T cells, or PBMCs supplied cDNA or gDNA.

V lost 5 bases to trimming and J lost 9 bases, with 14 bases between them. CDR1 MNHEY and CDR2 SMNVEV come from the germline V gene (reference sequence). This CDR3 has 14 residues. Some clones are missing from TCRdb's copy, which holds only in-frame ones; the method was immunoSEQ multiplex PCR. Of over 25,000 clones listed, roughly 84% were seen once; the top ten hold 9% to 10%. The sequence came from a man at least 80 years old with active COVID-19. The material sequenced was peripheral blood. The chain has TRBV27 and TRBJ1-6; D not resolved. CDR3 in amino acids: CASSRRITASPLHF. In DNA form, the CDR3 reads TGTGCCAGCAGTCGGAGGATTACCGCTTCACCCCTCCACTTT.